A selection of T cell receptor beta chains follows, all from one sample in a study of blood T cell repertoires in COVID-19. Clones were sequenced by immunoSEQ multiplex PCR, and TCRdb holds only the in-frame ones, with some missing. Counted here are 35,000 to 55,000 clones, almost 90% occurring once; the ten biggest clones make up approximately 2.9%. The sample taken for sequencing was peripheral blood. The source is a man between 45 and 60 years old with active COVID-19. Each CDR3 is given with its conserved first and last residue. The D gene is left open where the match is weak. Size tells how often a clone was seen (once, few, many) or the class of an expanded clone, and some rows leave it out.

D gene,J gene,clone size,V gene,CDR3 DNA,CDR3 protein
-,TRBJ2-7,once,TRBV7-2,TGTGCCAGCAGCTTAGGCCCGGGAAAGCTGTACGAGCAGTACTTC,CASSLGPGKLYEQYF
TRBD1,TRBJ2-7,-,TRBV3-1/TRBV3-2,TGTGCCAGCAGCCGCATGCAGGGACAGGGATCGTACGAGCAGTACTTC,CASSRMQGQGSYEQYF
TRBD1,TRBJ2-2,few,TRBV6-4,TGTGCCAGCAGTGACGGACAGGGGGCCGGGGAGCTGTTTTTT,CASSDGQGAGELFF
-,TRBJ2-7,-,TRBV21-1,TGTGCCAGCAGCAAAGGGGGGGGCAAAGCCTTACACTCCTACGAGCAGTACTTC,CASSKGGGKALHSYEQYF
-,TRBJ1-4,-,TRBV11-2,TGTGCCAGCAGCTTATCGCTTGGGAGCAGATACAATGAAAAACTGTTTTTT,CASSLSLGSRYNEKLFF
-,TRBJ1-2,-,TRBV27,TGTGCCAGCCAAAGGGACACGGGTAACTATGGCTACACCTTC,CASQRDTGNYGYTF
-,TRBJ1-2,-,TRBV9,TGTGCCAGCAGAAAAATGGGGGGAATCTATGGCTACACCTTC,CASRKMGGIYGYTF
TRBD1,TRBJ1-2,-,TRBV18,TGTGCCAGCTCGGTGACAGGGGGGAACTATGGCTACACCTTC,CASSVTGGNYGYTF
-,TRBJ2-5,-,TRBV3-1/TRBV3-2,TGTGCCAGCAGCCCCCGAGGTAACGGGGTACAAGAGACCCAGTACTTC,CASSPRGNGVQETQYF
-,TRBJ1-6,-,TRBV9,TGTGCCAGCAGCGGAGGACTGAATAATTCACCCCTCCACTTT,CASSGGLNNSPLHF
-,TRBJ1-2,-,TRBV18,TGTGCCAGCTCACCAGGAGCTGGCTACACCTTC,CASSPGAGYTF
-,TRBJ2-5,-,TRBV7-9,TGTGCCAGCAGCTTAGGAGGTGACCGGAAAGAGACCCAGTACTTC,CASSLGGDRKETQYF
TRBD1,TRBJ1-4,-,TRBV25-1,TGTGCCAGCACAAAAACCGGGACAGGGGTCGAAAAACTGTTTTTT,CASTKTGTGVEKLFF
-,TRBJ2-1,-,TRBV15,TGTGCCACCAGCAGAGAACAGGGAAGTTCGGATGAGCAGTTCTTC,CATSREQGSSDEQFF
TRBD2,TRBJ2-4,-,TRBV7-7,TGTGCTAGCAGGGAGGGGATGGGCTTTATAGCCAAAAACATTCAGTACTTC,CASREGMGFIAKNIQYF
-,TRBJ1-6,-,TRBV5-1,TGCGCCAGCAGCTTAACAGGGTTCAACTCACCCCTCCACTTT,CASSLTGFNSPLHF
TRBD2,TRBJ2-5,-,TRBV29-1,TGCAGCGTTGGTCAGCGGGGGAGACAAGAGACCCAGTACTTC,CSVGQRGRQETQYF
-,TRBJ1-6,-,TRBV11-1,TGTGCCAGCAGCCATGTTAATTCACCCCTCCACTTT,CASSHVNSPLHF
-,TRBJ2-3,-,TRBV7-3,TGTGCCAGCAGCCCTGGGCAGGGGGATACGCAGTATTTT,CASSPGQGDTQYF
TRBD1,TRBJ2-7,-,TRBV6-5,TGTGCCAGCACCCCCGGGACAGGGACCTACGAGCAGTACTTC,CASTPGTGTYEQYF
TRBD1,TRBJ1-3,-,TRBV4-3,TGCGCCAGCAGCCAAGATTCAGGGGGCTTTGGAAACACCATATATTTT,CASSQDSGGFGNTIYF
TRBD1,TRBJ1-5,-,TRBV5-8,TGTGCCAGCAGCTTATTCACAGGGGTGGGCAATCAGCCCCAGCATTTT,CASSLFTGVGNQPQHF
-,TRBJ1-1,few,TRBV5-1,TGCGCCAGCAGAAGTCCGGTCGGGGTTGGTGAAGCTTTCTTT,CASRSPVGVGEAFF
TRBD1,TRBJ1-4,-,TRBV28,TGTGCCAGCAGGTCTGGGACAGTTCGTAATGAAAAACTGTTTTTT,CASRSGTVRNEKLFF
-,TRBJ1-5,-,TRBV18,TGTGCCAGCTCACCAGACAGTTCATCGCCCCAGCATTTT,CASSPDSSSPQHF
-,TRBJ2-7,-,TRBV7-9,TGTGCCAGCAGCTCCGACACCTACGAGCAGTACTTC,CASSSDTYEQYF
-,TRBJ1-4,-,TRBV6-5,TGTGCCAGCAGCGCAGGGGTGGGTAATGAAAAACTGTTTTTT,CASSAGVGNEKLFF
TRBD1,TRBJ1-2,-,TRBV5-1,TGCGCCAGCAGCGGGATTCAGGGGGCGAGAGGCTACACCTTC,CASSGIQGARGYTF
TRBD1,TRBJ1-2,-,TRBV28,TGTGCCAGCGCGTTAGGGACAGGGTATGTGGGCTACACCTTC,CASALGTGYVGYTF
-,TRBJ2-1,-,TRBV24-1,TGTGCCACCAGTCGAGGGGGCTACAATGAGCAGTTCTTC,CATSRGGYNEQFF
-,TRBJ1-4,-,TRBV13,TGTGCCAGTTCGGGACAATCTAATGAAAAACTGTTTTTT,CASSGQSNEKLFF
TRBD1,TRBJ2-7,-,TRBV27,TGTGCCAGCACCGCCGGACAGGGGATCCTCTACGAGCAGTACTTC,CASTAGQGILYEQYF
-,TRBJ1-1,-,TRBV2,TGTGCCAGCACCGAGGGGGGGCCGGACACTGAAGCTTTCTTT,CASTEGGPDTEAFF
-,TRBJ2-3,-,TRBV5-4,TGTGCCAGCAGCTTTAGGACTAGCACAGATACGCAGTATTTT,CASSFRTSTDTQYF
TRBD2,TRBJ2-5,-,TRBV5-6,TGTGCCAGCAGCTTGGTAGCGGGGGGGGCGAGATCGGAGACCCAGTACTTC,CASSLVAGGARSETQYF
-,TRBJ1-2,-,TRBV11-2,TGTGCCAGCAGCTTAGGAGGGAGGGGCGCTGGCTACACCTTC,CASSLGGRGAGYTF